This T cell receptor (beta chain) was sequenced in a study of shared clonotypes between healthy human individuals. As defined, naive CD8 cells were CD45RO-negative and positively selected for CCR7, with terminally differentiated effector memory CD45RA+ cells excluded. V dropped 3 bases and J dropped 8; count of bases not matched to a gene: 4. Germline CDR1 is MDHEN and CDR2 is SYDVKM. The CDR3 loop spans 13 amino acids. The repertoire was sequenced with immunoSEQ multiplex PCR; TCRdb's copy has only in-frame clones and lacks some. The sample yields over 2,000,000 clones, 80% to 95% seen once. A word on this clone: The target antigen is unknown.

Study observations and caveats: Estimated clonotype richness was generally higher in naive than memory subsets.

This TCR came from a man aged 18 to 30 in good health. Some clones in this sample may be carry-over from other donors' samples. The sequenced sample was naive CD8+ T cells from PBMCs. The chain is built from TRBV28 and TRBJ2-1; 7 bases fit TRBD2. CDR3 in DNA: TGTGCCAGCAGTTTGATGGGGGGGGATGAGCAGTTCTTC. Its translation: CASSLMGGDEQFF.